A selection of T cell receptor beta chains follows, all from one sample in a study of shared T cell receptors in the human thymus. Measured with immunoSEQ multiplex PCR; TCRdb has only the in-frame clones, and not every one. This table has some 660,000 clones, 70% to 90% appearing once. The same specimen was also included in a second study, on human thymus T cells.

The sequencing sample was made of thymocytes. The receptors were sampled from a boy under two years old with a congenital heart defect. CDR3s include the opening cysteine and the closing phenylalanine or tryptophan.

TRBV4-3 | 20 | CASRPQHSQLGSSYNSPLHF
TRBV7-2 | 19 | CASSLALASGRRGTDTQYF
TRBV5-8 | 17 | CASSLRRRLAGAGEQYF
TRBV7-6 | 17 | CASSPSPSGKTIYEQYF
TRBV28 | 14 | CASSFWRQTYGYTF
TRBV11-2 | 16 | CASSLASRHPRGEQYF
TRBV4-3 | 15 | CASSRGGGSYNEQFF
TRBV10-3 | 12 | CAIRAGNTEAFF
TRBV5-1 | 17 | CASRLALAGGPTDTQYF
TRBV30 | 16 | CAWSPHPTGDNQPQHF
TRBV19 | 14 | CASSMTSGSEEQYF
TRBV4-3 | 15 | CASSQDFSKRDIQYF
TRBV7-9 | 15 | CASSTRDTTNEKLFF
TRBV19 | 14 | CASSIAGDYNEQFF
TRBV5-1 | 22 | CASSLVLRVEPGLAGDANEQFF
TRBV2 | 14 | CASSENGTGNTIYF
TRBV4-1 | 18 | CASSQSFLAGGSTDTQYF
TRBV7-2 | 14 | CASSLGGLTHTQYF
TRBV5-1 | 16 | CASSLAQAEGYNEQFF
TRBV30 | 11 | CAWSQAGEQFF
TRBV5-1 | 14 | CASSHRPSVSEQFF
TRBV4-1 | 15 | CASSLPDSSTDTQYF
TRBV9 | 14 | CASSPHRDSYEQYF
TRBV27 | 12 | CASGGASDTQYF
TRBV6-5 | 13 | CASSYGTSVEQYF
TRBV5-8 | 19 | CASSFSPGTGGLSSYEQYF
TRBV2 | 16 | CASSEALGGTSYEQYF
TRBV7-3 | 15 | CASSDSRRDTGELFF
TRBV5-1 | 16 | CASSLARQRENTEAFF
TRBV14 | 17 | CASSKEGPYKSRDTQYF
TRBV9 | 16 | CASSVTPGQGPDTQYF
TRBV20-1 | 11 | CSPRTSSEQYF
TRBV4-1 | 15 | CASSTRDRTDYGYTF
TRBV10-3 | 15 | CAISEPRLARDEQYF
TRBV15 | 17 | CATSSRGGRSSYNEQFF
TRBV4-3 | 14 | CASSQGRGDYGYTF
TRBV7-2 | 15 | CASSSTGPSSYEQYF
TRBV6-1 | 15 | CASVGYAGGPDEQFF